The TCR beta chain under discussion was sequenced for a study of T cell responses to AZD1222 COVID-19 vaccine. Study-wide points: A reported finding is that nearly half of spike-specific TCRs target unmutated variant regions. Spike-wide coverage was observed for vaccine-associated CD4 TCRs, with dominant responses at 160-218 and 743-854.

Assay: immunoSEQ multiplex PCR; the TCRdb copy retains only in-frame clones and omits some. Among 65,000 to 80,000 clones listed, around 90% were seen once. CDR1 and CDR2 (germline): SEHNR, FQNEAQ (reference sequence). The CDR3 contains 14 residues. V lost 5 bases to trimming and J lost 7 bases, with 14 bases between them. Regarding this clone: What it binds is unknown.

The clonotype was recovered from an adult in good health. The sample in question was peripheral blood, obtained on day 0 of AZD1222 vaccination. The chain employs TRBV7-9 and TRBJ1-4; D is possibly TRBD1 (5 bases). The CDR3 coding sequence is TGTGCCAGCAGCCAATGGGGGATCGGTGAAAAACTGTTTTTT. Translated: CASSQWGIGEKLFF.